One sample yielded the 10 T cell receptor beta chains listed below, sequenced in a study of cytomegalovirus exposure and HLA in healthy donors. The primer mix had 60 Vbeta and 13 Jbeta primers. Sequenced by immunoSEQ multiplex PCR; TCRdb stores in-frame clones only, minus some. In the table there are about 55,000 clones, roughly 80% of which are singletons. The sequenced material came from PBMCs. These receptors all come from a man aged 25-45 years in good health and CMV-seronegative.

CDR3 bases: TGTGCCAGCAGGAGTGGGCAGAGCTCCTACGAGCAGTACTTC. Amino acid sequence: CASRSGQSSYEQYF. The chain combines TRBV6-5 with TRBJ2-7; D is unresolved. V gave up 6 bases and J gave up 0 bases, with 12 bases separating them. The V gene's germline CDR1 is MNHEY and CDR2 SVGAGI. The CDR3 is 14 amino acids.

This chain links TRBV4-1 with TRBJ2-1; 8 nucleotides line up with TRBD1. Germline V gene sequence: CDR1 MGHRA, CDR2 YSYEKL. V lost 3 bases, J lost 0 bases, and 10 bases stayed unmatched. The CDR3 spans 18 residues. The CDR3 protein is CASSQGGQGGLSYNEQFF. As DNA, the CDR3 is TGCGCCAGCAGCCAGGGCGGACAGGGAGGCCTCTCCTACAATGAGCAGTTCTTC.

In DNA, the CDR3 is TGTGCCAGCAGAGACACGAGATCCAGCCCCTCCTACGAGCAGTACTTC. Protein: CASRDTRSSPSYEQYF. V usage is TRBV7-8 and J usage is TRBJ2-7, with no clear D. Trimming left V 6 bases short and J 0 bases short, with 18 bases between. CDR3 length: 16 residues. Germline CDR1 SGHVS, CDR2 FQNEAQ.

The chain has TRBV10-3 and TRBJ1-6; D is perhaps TRBD1 (5 bases). With 0 bases removed from V and 7 bases from J, the gap between germline ends came to 7 bases. CDR3 length equals 14 residues. Germline CDR1 is ENHRY and CDR2 is SYGVKD. CDR3 DNA: TGTGCCATCAGTGAGTCGGGGGGGAATTCACCCCTCCACTTT. Its translation: CAISESGGNSPLHF.

This clone was recorded only once. The V gene is TRBV7-2, the J gene TRBJ2-7, with D tentatively TRBD2 (5 bases). The CDR3 totals 13 residues. Between the trimmed V and J ends, which lost 3 bases and 4 bases, there was a span of 10 bases. The germline gives CDR1 SGHTA, CDR2 FQGNSA. CDR3 amino acids: CASSFGRGYEQYF. CDR3 bases: TGTGCCAGCAGCTTTGGTAGAGGGTACGAGCAGTACTTC.

The rearrangement uses TRBV19 and TRBJ2-7; 8 nucleotides match TRBD2. This CDR3 contains 15 residues. CDR1 and CDR2 (germline): LNHDA, SQIVND (reference sequence). Trimming at V came to 6 bases and at J to 4 bases, leaving 11 bases not matched to a gene. CDR3 coding DNA: TGTGCCAGTAGCCCCTCCGCAGGCGGGGGGTACGAGCAGTACTTC. Residues: CASSPSAGGGYEQYF. Full variable domain (outside the CDR3, taken from reference TRBV19 and TRBJ2-7): DGGITQSPKYLFRKEGQNVTLSCEQNLNHDAMYWYRQDPGQGLRLIYYSQIVNDFQKGDIAEGYSVSREKKESFPLTVTSAQKNPTAFYLCASSPSAGGGYEQYFGPGTRLTVT.

The chain couples TRBV19 to TRBJ1-4; D unresolved. The CDR3 spans 14 residues. CDR1 and CDR2 (germline): LNHDA, SQIVND (reference sequence). The ends were cut back, 5 bases at V and 0 bases at J, with 7 bases in the middle. For the CDR3, the DNA is TGTGCCAGTAGTTCTACGGCAACTAATGAAAAACTGTTTTTT. Translated, it gives CASSSTATNEKLFF.

The genes are TRBV27 and TRBJ1-1, with D uncertain. This CDR3 contains 13 residues. Germline assignment: CDR1 MNHEY and CDR2 SMNVEV (reference sequence). V was shortened by 5 bases and J by 1 base, with 8 bases between the two germline ends. The chain's CDR3 is CASSRVGNTEAFF. The CDR3, as DNA: TGTGCCAGCAGTCGGGTCGGGAACACTGAAGCTTTCTTT.

The chain links TRBV27 to TRBJ2-3, with TRBD1 matching over 7 bases. The V gene's germline CDR1 is MNHEY and CDR2 SMNVEV (reference sequence). The CDR3 contains 13 residues. Losses at the gene ends were 5 bases for V and 10 bases for J; bases not matched to a gene: 9. The CDR3: CASSPKTGVSQYF. CDR3 sequence (DNA): TGTGCCAGCAGTCCCAAAACAGGGGTTTCGCAGTATTTT.

This clone was observed a few times. The rearrangement joins TRBV7-2 to TRBJ2-5, with D unresolved. This CDR3 has 13 amino acids. Germline V gene sequence: CDR1 SGHTA, CDR2 FQGNSA. V was clipped by 4 bases and J by 4 bases, with 10 bases between them. The CDR3 DNA sequence: TGTGCCAGCAGCTCAGCGCGATTAGAGACCCAGTACTTC. Protein sequence: CASSSARLETQYF.